This T cell receptor (beta chain) was found in a study of identical twins. Points on this clonotype: Its specificity is unknown.

Study observations and caveats: A lower insertion count was a feature of abundant cord blood beta clonotypes, with no such feature in memory repertoires. Twin pairs' shared out-of-frame alpha sequences were enriched in low generation probability. Conclusions were drawn cross-sectionally by statistical analysis, without following the same donors.

Germline V gene lookup returns CDR1 SEHNR and CDR2 FQNEAQ (reference sequence). With 6 bases removed from V and 0 bases from J, the gap between germline ends came to 18 bases. The CDR3 runs to 16 residues. A universal primer site was incorporated via template switching, and the cDNA contained unique molecular identifiers. TCRdb ran MiXCR on the 5' RACE reads and lists one entry per CDR3 protein. The sample carries 450,000 or so distinct CDR3 sequences, roughly an eighth recorded once. The data were also submitted as part of a second study, on yellow fever vaccine responses in identical twins.

The chain uses TRBV7-9 and TRBJ2-7, with D maybe TRBD1 (6 bases). Material: CD4+ T cells sorted from blood. The sequence was collected from a woman younger than 35 in good health. CDR3 loop: CASRRGSGTNSYEQYF. In DNA, the CDR3 is TGTGCCAGCAGACGGGGTTCCGGGACAAACTCCTACGAGCAGTACTTC.